This TCR beta chain emerged from a study of T cell responses to AZD1222 COVID-19 vaccine. The study, taken as a whole, reports: Close to half of spike-specific TCRs reportedly recognize unmutated variant regions.

The CDR3 is 17 residues long. Germline V gene sequence: CDR1 MGHRA, CDR2 YSYEKL. Losses at the gene ends were 1 base for V and 4 bases for J; bases not matched to a gene: 7. TCRdb keeps only in-frame clones here, not all; method: immunoSEQ multiplex PCR. The data hold over 150,000 clones, with 90% observed a single time. With regard to this clone: The antigen remains undetermined.

The specimen comprised peripheral blood, sampled on day 0 of AZD1222 vaccination. The source is an adult in good health. The chain links TRBV4-1 to TRBJ2-1; 10 nucleotides match TRBD2. CDR3 in DNA: TGCGCCAGCAGCCAAGGCGCGCTAGCGGGAGCATACAATGAGCAGTTCTTC. The encoded protein is CASSQGALAGAYNEQFF.